The 23 T cell receptor beta chains presented below share a single source sample, sequenced in a study of blood T cell repertoires in COVID-19. TCRdb's table, derived via immunoSEQ multiplex PCR, lists solely in-frame clones and lacks some. The repertoire holds 150,000 to 200,000 clones, with approximately 85% as singletons. Sequences were obtained from peripheral blood. These receptors were obtained from a human donor with active or convalescent COVID-19. The donor label of this sample is uncertain.

The chain combines TRBV6-5 with TRBJ2-3, with TRBD1 as a possible D gene (6 bases). Trimming stripped 2 bases from V and 2 bases from J, with 8 bases between. This CDR3 has 14 amino acids. Germline CDR1 MNHEY, CDR2 SVGAGI. The chain's CDR3 is CASSYGQLTDTQYF. Here the CDR3 DNA reads TGTGCCAGCAGTTACGGACAGCTCACAGATACGCAGTATTTT.

The rearrangement uses TRBV27 and TRBJ2-1; tentatively, D is TRBD1 (6 bases). CDR1 and CDR2 (germline): MNHEY, SMNVEV (reference sequence). V shed 7 bases and J shed 6 bases, with 13 bases lying between them. The CDR3 is 13 residues long. CDR3 nucleotide sequence: TGTGCCAGCACCGCGAGGGGGAGCAATGAGCAGTTCTTC. Translated: CASTARGSNEQFF.

V and J are TRBV6-4 and TRBJ2-5, with a weak D call TRBD2 (5 bases). Trimming removed 4 bases at V and 3 bases at J, with 12 bases between. Germline CDR1 is MRHNA and CDR2 is SNTAGT. There are 14 residues in the CDR3. In DNA form, the CDR3 reads TGTGCCAGCAGTGGTCTATCGAGGGAAGAGACCCAGTACTTC. This sequence encodes CASSGLSREETQYF.

The V gene is TRBV28, the J gene TRBJ2-1; a weak D match, TRBD2 (5 bases). CDR3 length: 16 residues. Trimming left V 2 bases short and J 10 bases short, with 21 bases between. The germline gives CDR1 MDHEN, CDR2 SYDVKM. The CDR3 sequence is CASSLPGERRAREQFF. The CDR3, as DNA: TGTGCCAGCAGTTTACCCGGGGAGCGGCGGGCCCGGGAGCAGTTCTTC.

The chain joins TRBV15 to TRBJ1-1, with D hard to call. Trimming stripped 0 bases from V and 6 bases from J, with 8 bases between. Germline V gene data show CDR1 as LNHNV and CDR2 as YYDKDF (reference sequence). The CDR3 length is 13 residues. The CDR3 nucleotides read TGTGCCACCAGCAGAGATAAGCACGCTGAAGCTTTCTTT. This sequence encodes CATSRDKHAEAFF.

The chain is built from TRBV30 and TRBJ1-5; weak D call: TRBD1 (5 bases). The CDR3 contains 11 residues. Germline CDR1 is GTSNPN and CDR2 is SVGIG (reference sequence). The V end lost 3 bases, the J end lost 11 bases, and 11 bases lay between the germline ends. The CDR3 DNA sequence: TGTGCCTGGAGCAACCGGGGGACCCAGCATTTT. Amino acid sequence: CAWSNRGTQHF.

The rearrangement links TRBV4-3 to TRBJ2-7; D may be TRBD1 (6 bases). This CDR3 has 15 amino acids. Trimming left V 0 bases short and J 3 bases short, with 12 bases between. Per germline, CDR1 LGHNA and CDR2 YSLEER. The CDR3: CASSQEARGFYEQYF. CDR3 nucleotides: TGCGCCAGCAGCCAAGAGGCCAGGGGTTTCTACGAGCAGTACTTC.

V is TRBV2 and J is TRBJ2-6; 10 bases are a match to TRBD1. CDR3 length: 17 amino acids. From germline, CDR1 is SNHLY and CDR2 FYNNEI. J lost 3 bases, V lost 6 bases, and 8 bases had no gene match. The CDR3 DNA reads TGTGCCAGCAGCCCGGGACAGGGGATTAGTGGGGCCAACGTCCTGACTTTC. Encoded protein: CASSPGQGISGANVLTF.

The chain has TRBV5-1 and TRBJ1-4, with TRBD1 matching 10 bases. This CDR3 is built from 17 residues. Per germline, CDR1 SGHRS and CDR2 YFSETQ. V trimming: 2 bases; J trimming: 2 bases; junction bases outside the gene matches: 6. CDR3 protein: CASSFGDRGVTNEKLFF. In DNA form, the CDR3 reads TGCGCCAGCAGCTTCGGGGACAGGGGTGTCACTAATGAAAAACTGTTTTTT.

The V call is TRBV9, the J call TRBJ2-7; 9 bases line up with TRBD2. The J segment lost 2 bases and the V segment lost 0 bases, leaving 3 bases of the junction unmatched. The CDR3 extends over 15 amino acids. Germline CDR1 reads SGDLS; CDR2 reads YYNGEE. CDR3 sequence: CASSVEGGGAYEQYF. DNA for the CDR3: TGTGCCAGCAGCGTAGAAGGCGGGGGGGCCTACGAGCAGTACTTC.

A few counts support this clone. The V call is TRBV2, the J call TRBJ2-7; 8 bases match TRBD2. The CDR3 is made up of 13 amino acids. The V and J ends lost 10 bases and 5 bases, in that order; junction bases with no gene match: 10. Looked up from germline, CDR1 is SNHLY and CDR2 is FYNNEI. For the CDR3, the DNA is TGTGCCACCCGAAGCGGGAGTTGGAACGAGCAGTACTTC. Translated: CATRSGSWNEQYF.

This clone was detected a few times. The rearrangement uses TRBV27 and TRBJ2-1; 10 nucleotides align to TRBD2. The V and J ends lost 3 bases and 7 bases, in that order; junction bases with no gene match: 6. The CDR3 contains 15 residues. Germline values: CDR1 MNHEY, CDR2 SMNVEV (reference sequence). The chain's CDR3 is CASSLEAGGPNEQFF. For the CDR3, the DNA is TGTGCCAGCAGTTTGGAAGCGGGGGGGCCAAATGAGCAGTTCTTC.

In the case of this clone: The same CDR3 also results from other DNA sequences found in this sample. The rearrangement uses TRBV5-1 and TRBJ2-5; D is possibly TRBD2 (7 bases). CDR3 size: 14 residues. The ends were cut back, 0 bases at V and 4 bases at J, with 10 bases in the middle. CDR1 is SGHRS, CDR2 YFSETQ, per germline. The CDR3 loop is CASSLEGGRETQYF. Written as DNA, the CDR3 is TGCGCCAGCAGCTTGGAGGGGGGGCGAGAGACCCAGTACTTC.

The chain uses TRBV13 and TRBJ2-7; D gene ambiguous. This CDR3 has 16 residues. Per germline, CDR1 PRHDT and CDR2 FYEKMQ (reference sequence). With 5 bases removed from V and 3 bases from J, the gap between germline ends came to 20 bases. The CDR3 reads CASSILGFERGYEQYF. The CDR3 DNA follows: TGTGCCAGCAGCATCCTTGGGTTTGAGCGTGGCTACGAGCAGTACTTC.

The J gene is TRBJ1-1, the V gene TRBV28, with a possible D match to TRBD1 (6 bases). The CDR3 contains 16 residues. V was shortened by 4 bases and J by 6 bases, with 21 bases between the two germline ends. Germline V lookup: CDR1 MDHEN, CDR2 SYDVKM. The CDR3 DNA follows: TGTGCCAGCAGTTCCCCTTTAGACAGGAGGAGCGCTGAAGCTTTCTTT. Its protein product is CASSSPLDRRSAEAFF.

This sequence joins TRBV7-9 and TRBJ1-1; D gene uncertain. V lost 2 bases to trimming and J lost 0 bases, with 7 bases between them. Germline loops: CDR1 SEHNR, CDR2 FQNEAQ (reference sequence). This CDR3 is 14 amino acids long. Written as DNA, the CDR3 is TGTGCCAGCAGCTTAAACTACTTGAACACTGAAGCTTTCTTT. The encoded protein is CASSLNYLNTEAFF. The entire variable domain, with the rest obtained from reference TRBV7-9 and TRBJ1-1, is as follows: DTGVSQNPRHKITKRGQNVTFRCDPISEHNRLYWYRQTLGQGPEFLTYFQNEAQLEKSRLLSDRFSAERPKGSFSTLEIQRTEQGDSAMYLCASSLNYLNTEAFFGQGTRLTVV.

The genes are TRBV5-1 and TRBJ1-3; D ambiguous. V was pared by 1 base and J by 2 bases, with 7 bases between. This CDR3 region has 14 residues. The germline CDR1 and CDR2 sequences are SGHRS and YFSETQ. The chain's CDR3 is CASSLSGAGNTIYF. In DNA, the CDR3 is TGCGCCAGCAGCTTGAGCGGGGCTGGAAACACCATATATTTT.

This clone has a handful of counts. The gene calls are TRBV29-1 and TRBJ1-3, with 7 bases aligning to TRBD1. V dropped 6 bases and J dropped 1; count of bases not matched to a gene: 3. Germline V gene data show CDR1 as SQVTM and CDR2 as ANQGSEA. There are 13 residues in the CDR3. CDR3 amino acids: CSVRQGSGNTIYF. CDR3 sequence (DNA): TGCAGCGTACGACAGGGATCTGGAAACACCATATATTTT.

V gene TRBV3-1 (or the pseudogene TRBV3-2) combines with J gene TRBJ2-5, with D hard to call. CDR3 size: 15 residues. V was cut by 4 bases and J by 2 bases, with 14 bases left in between. In germline, CDR1 is LGHDT, CDR2 YNNKEL (reference sequence). CDR3 DNA: TGTGCCAGCAGCCCCCCAGGTGCCCGACAAGAGACCCAGTACTTC. Translating gives CASSPPGARQETQYF.

The rearrangement links TRBV2 to TRBJ2-7; 11 nucleotides match TRBD2. In germline, CDR1 is SNHLY, CDR2 FYNNEI. The length of the CDR3 is 16 residues. The J segment lost 2 bases and the V segment lost 7 bases, leaving 10 bases of the junction unmatched. CDR3 bases: TGTGCCAGCATGGCGACTAGCGGGGAGGGTGCCTACGAGCAGTACTTC. This codes for CASMATSGEGAYEQYF.

This chain connects TRBV5-1 to TRBJ1-4; D remains unclear. CDR3 length: 14 amino acids. CDR1 and CDR2 (germline): SGHRS, YFSETQ. Trimming stripped 1 base from V and 7 bases from J, with 11 bases between. In DNA form, the CDR3 reads TGCGCCAGCAGCTTGTTATACTCGGGTGAAAAACTGTTTTTT. Its protein is CASSLLYSGEKLFF.

This clone was recorded a few times. V and J are TRBV12-3 or TRBV12-4 and TRBJ1-2; 7 bases agree with TRBD1. After removal of 6 bases from V and 4 bases from J, the junction contained 5 bases not matched to a gene. The CDR3 has 13 residues. The chain's CDR3 is CASRPGQSYGYTF. The CDR3 DNA follows: TGTGCCAGCAGGCCGGGACAGAGCTATGGCTACACCTTC.

The count of this clone is one. The chain is built from TRBV6-2 or TRBV6-3 and TRBJ1-3; perhaps TRBD1 as D (5 bases). Germline CDR1 is MNHEY and CDR2 is SVGEGT. CDR3 length: 15 residues. The V end was cut by 6 bases, the J end by 0 bases, with 12 bases between. The CDR3 loop reads CASSLQGASGNTIYF. The CDR3 region has the DNA TGTGCCAGCAGCCTACAAGGGGCCTCTGGAAACACCATATATTTT.